Here is one T cell receptor (beta chain) with its context. The sample belongs to a study of blood T cell repertoires in COVID-19. Study at large: The study drew acute and convalescent COVID-19 samples from the United States, Italy and Spain. Nucleic acid was either cDNA or gDNA, and it came from T cells, B-cell-depleted T cells, or PBMCs.

Study processing details: Estimation of nucleated cell counts relied on the amplification of reference gene primers. The assay was immunoSEQ multiplex PCR, and TCRdb's table has in-frame clones only and misses some. The DNA gave D and trimming, while V, J and clone size come from that table. The sample lists 56,000 or so clones, around 85% occurring once. Trimming took 7 bases from V and 7 from J, leaving 16 bases between them. CDR3 size: 13 residues. Per the germline V gene, CDR1 is LGHNT and CDR2 is FRNRAP. The source material was peripheral blood. The V and J genes are TRBV12-5 and TRBJ1-2; the D is unclear. The source is a woman in her 70s with acute or convalescent COVID-19. In DNA form, the CDR3 reads TGTGCTAGTGCCCGCTCTCTGATGGCTGGCTACACCTTC. Translation: CASARSLMAGYTF.